One sample yielded the 17 T cell receptor beta chains listed below, sequenced in a study of T cells in Graves' hyperthyroidism and ophthalmopathy. Researchers amplified the TCR beta CDR3 regions from RNA transcripts. The TCR CDR3 was amplified in a first-round RT-PCR using the HTBI primer set. TCRdb passed the multiplex PCR reads through MiXCR, listing each CDR3 protein once. The sample lists 530,000 or so distinct CDR3 sequences; roughly a quarter were seen once. Specimen: blood. These receptors were taken from a woman aged 25 to 39 with Graves' ophthalmopathy.

This clonotype has a handful of counts. This chain links TRBV11-2 with TRBJ1-4; D gene uncertain. Deletions cut 5 bases from V and 4 bases from J, with 14 bases between. The CDR3 runs to 15 residues. The germline V gene encodes CDR1 SGHAT and CDR2 FQNNGV. The DNA for the CDR3 is TGTGCCAGCAGCCAGTCCCGGGCCGATAATGAAAAACTGTTTTTT. Its translation is CASSQSRADNEKLFF.

This clonotype was seen at least ten times. The J gene is TRBJ2-5, the V gene TRBV12-3 or TRBV12-4; 11 bases agree with TRBD2. After removal of 6 bases from V and 5 bases from J, the junction contained 8 bases not matched to a gene. There are 15 residues in the CDR3. The CDR3 loop reads CASSSGLAVGETQYF. The DNA of the CDR3 is TGTGCCAGCAGCTCGGGACTAGCGGTAGGGGAGACCCAGTACTTC.

This clonotype showed up many times. V gene TRBV6-5 combines with J gene TRBJ2-3; either TRBD1 or TRBD2 may fit D (5 bases each). Germline loops: CDR1 MNHEY, CDR2 SVGAGI. V lost 5 bases and J 4 bases, leaving 16 bases between the germline ends. The CDR3 contains 15 residues. DNA of the CDR3: TGTGCCAGCAGTACCGAGGGGTTTAGGTCAGATACGCAGTATTTT. As protein: CASSTEGFRSDTQYF.

In its sample, this clonotype was seen many times. The chain links TRBV28 to TRBJ1-1; D is perhaps TRBD1 (6 bases). The CDR3 spans 16 residues. V was clipped by 4 bases and J by 5 bases, with 20 bases between them. CDR1 and CDR2 (germline): MDHEN, SYDVKM. CDR3 residues: CASSSWHGRGGTEAFF. CDR3 in DNA: TGTGCCAGCAGTTCATGGCATGGCAGGGGCGGAACTGAAGCTTTCTTT.

This clonotype turned up a few times. This chain uses TRBV4-1 with TRBJ1-2; D is uncertain. Germline CDR1 is MGHRA and CDR2 is YSYEKL. CDR3 length equals 13 residues. V was shortened by 3 bases and J by 3 bases, with 8 bases between the two germline ends. The CDR3 bases are TGCGCCAGCAGCCAGGGGTTGGACTATGGCTACACCTTC. This sequence encodes CASSQGLDYGYTF.

At least ten counts were recorded for this clonotype. This chain uses TRBV4-1 with TRBJ2-7; no clear D gene. This CDR3 contains 14 residues. The V end lost 3 bases, the J end lost 7 bases, and 16 bases lay between the germline ends. Germline loops: CDR1 MGHRA, CDR2 YSYEKL. The CDR3 here is CASSHLLGSGEQYF. CDR3 bases: TGCGCCAGCAGCCATCTGTTGGGCTCCGGGGAGCAGTACTTC.

Comments on this clonotype: A read error may account for a junction end that differs from germline. The chain's CDR3 is CASSLGRGGETRYF. The CDR3 DNA reads TGCGCCAGCAGCTTGGGCAGAGGTGGAGAGACCCGGTACTTC. V and J are TRBV5-1 and TRBJ2-5; D not certain. CDR3 length: 14 amino acids. The germline V gene encodes CDR1 SGHRS and CDR2 YFSETQ.

This clonotype was found a few times. This rearrangement joins TRBV6-1 to TRBJ1-1, with D uncertain. From germline, CDR1 is MNHNS and CDR2 SASEGT. The CDR3 is made up of 13 amino acids. V was shortened by 10 bases and J by 4 bases, with 16 bases between the two germline ends. The CDR3 DNA is TGTGCCATCCTGGTATCAAGGGCCACTGAAGCTTTCTTT. It codes for CAILVSRATEAFF.

This clonotype was recorded a few times. The rearrangement joins TRBV20-1 to TRBJ2-6; D remains ambiguous. The germline V gene has CDR1 DFQATT and CDR2 SNEGSKA (reference sequence). Trimming took 6 bases from V and 0 from J, leaving 9 bases between them. The CDR3 is 14 amino acids. The CDR3 nucleotides read TGCAGTGCAAGACACAGCTCTGGGGCCAACGTCCTGACTTTC. Translating it yields CSARHSSGANVLTF.

The V call is TRBV6-2 or TRBV6-3, the J call TRBJ2-2, with D possibly matching TRBD1 (6 bases). Trimming took off 6 bases at V and 6 bases at J, with 11 bases between the two ends. Germline V gene sequence: CDR1 MNHEY, CDR2 SVGEGT. The CDR3 has 13 residues. The CDR3 DNA reads TGTGCCAGCAGGCAGGGGTCGGCCGGGGAGCTGTTTTTT. This encodes CASRQGSAGELFF.

This clonotype has more than one count but fewer than ten. The chain recombines TRBV12-3 or TRBV12-4 with TRBJ1-5; TRBD1 aligns across 7 bases. With 6 bases clipped from V and 8 bases from J, the junction kept 1 base outside the gene matches. The CDR3 extends over 11 amino acids. The CDR3 sequence: CASSQGEPQHF. The CDR3 DNA reads TGTGCCAGCAGCCAGGGGGAGCCCCAGCATTTT.

This clonotype was seen ten or more times. The genes are TRBV6-5 and TRBJ1-3; weak D call: TRBD1 (6 bases). CDR1 is MNHEY, CDR2 SVGAGI, per germline. The CDR3 has 17 residues. V dropped 2 bases and J dropped 0 bases, with 14 bases sitting between them. The chain's CDR3 is CASSYRTEGFSGNTIYF. The DNA of the CDR3 is TGTGCCAGCAGTTACCGGACAGAAGGCTTCTCTGGAAACACCATATATTTT.

The chain has TRBV6-2 or TRBV6-3 and TRBJ1-1, with 10 bases aligning to TRBD1. V shed 4 bases, J shed 5 bases, and the junction held 10 bases outside the gene matches. Looked up from germline, CDR1 is MNHEY and CDR2 is SVGEGT. The CDR3 consists of 16 residues. CDR3 DNA sequence: TGTGCCAGCAGTTTAGGTCCGGGACAGGGGAGAACTGAAGCTTTCTTT. Amino acids: CASSLGPGQGRTEAFF.

At least ten counts were recorded for this clonotype. The chain links TRBV27 to TRBJ2-7; 7 nucleotides align to TRBD2. Germline CDR1 MNHEY, CDR2 SMNVEV (reference sequence). V was clipped by 6 bases and J by 3 bases; unmatched bases: 8. The CDR3 spans 14 residues. The DNA for the CDR3 is TGTGCCAGCAGACTAGCGCCGAGGGGCTACGAGCAGTACTTC. It encodes CASRLAPRGYEQYF.

This clonotype was picked up many times. The rearrangement uses TRBV6-1 and TRBJ1-2; 8 positions agree with TRBD1. CDR3 length equals 15 residues. The ends lost 2 bases at V and 6 bases at J; junction bases unmatched: 8. The germline CDR1 and CDR2 sequences are MNHNS and SASEGT. CDR3: CASSETGGESDGYTF. The CDR3 bases are TGTGCCAGCAGTGAAACAGGGGGGGAGTCGGATGGCTACACCTTC.

Details on this clonotype: A much larger clonotype is one base distant, so this may be a read error. The chain joins TRBV9 to TRBJ1-1; no firm D call. The CDR3 consists of 13 residues. Germline CDR1 SGDLS, CDR2 YYNGEE. The CDR3 region is CASSVEASTESFF. In DNA, the CDR3 is TGTGCCAGCAGCGTAGAGGCCAGTACTGAATCTTTCTTT.

The chain combines TRBV6-1 with TRBJ1-1, with a weak D call TRBD1 (5 bases). Germline values: CDR1 MNHNS, CDR2 SASEGT. V lost 5 bases and J lost 4, with 17 bases in between. The CDR3 is 15 residues long. CDR3 DNA sequence: TGTGCCAGCAGTCGGTTCGGGCGGGGGGGCACTGAAGCTTTCTTT. Protein sequence: CASSRFGRGGTEAFF.